The source of this T cell receptor beta chain is a study of T cell repertoires in ileal Crohn's disease. Study as a whole: About half of patients got postoperative therapy: ten or so thiopurines, approximately 18 anti-TNF. Study-wide results and caveats: Every patient over 26.8% clonality showed endoscopic recurrence. Sorted CD8 T cells held more high-frequency clones than CD4. Postoperative endoscopy occurred within one year, median 6.9 months.

Sequencing used immunoSEQ multiplex PCR; TCRdb keeps in-frame clones, though not all of them. The sample records about 3,000 clones, just over 85% being singletons. CDR1 SGHKS and CDR2 YYEKEE come from the germline V gene (reference sequence). Trimming pared 2 bases from V and 3 bases from J, leaving 9 bases between. This CDR3 comprises 14 residues. Time point of the sample: neoterminal ileum biopsy at postoperative endoscopy, about 6 months after surgery. Remarks on this clone: No antigen is known for it.

The clonotype was recovered from an adult with Crohn's disease. V gene TRBV5-5 combines with J gene TRBJ1-5; D possibly corresponds to TRBD1 (5 bases). Specimen: ileal tissue. The CDR3 DNA is TGTGCCAGCAGCTTCACAGGTTTCAATCAGCCCCAGCATTTT. Amino acids: CASSFTGFNQPQHF.